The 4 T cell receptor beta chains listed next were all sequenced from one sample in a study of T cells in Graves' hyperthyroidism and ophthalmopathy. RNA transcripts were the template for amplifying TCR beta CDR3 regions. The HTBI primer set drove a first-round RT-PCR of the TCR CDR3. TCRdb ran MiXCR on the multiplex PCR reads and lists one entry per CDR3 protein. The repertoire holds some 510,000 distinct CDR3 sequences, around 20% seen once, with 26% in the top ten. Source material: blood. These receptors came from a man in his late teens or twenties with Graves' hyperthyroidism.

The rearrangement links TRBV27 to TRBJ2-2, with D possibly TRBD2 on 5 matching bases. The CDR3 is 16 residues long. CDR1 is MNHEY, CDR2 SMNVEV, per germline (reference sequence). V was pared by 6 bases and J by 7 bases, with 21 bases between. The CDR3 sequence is CASSEIRARGHGELFF. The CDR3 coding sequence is TGTGCCAGCAGCGAAATAAGAGCTCGGGGTCACGGGGAGCTGTTTTTT.

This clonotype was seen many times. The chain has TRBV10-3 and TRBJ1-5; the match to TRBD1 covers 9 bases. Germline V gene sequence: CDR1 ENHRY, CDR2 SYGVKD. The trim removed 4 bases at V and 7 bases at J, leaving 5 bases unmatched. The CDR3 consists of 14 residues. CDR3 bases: TGTGCCATCAGTGTAGGACAGGGGAGCCAGCCCCAGCATTTT. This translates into CAISVGQGSQPQHF.

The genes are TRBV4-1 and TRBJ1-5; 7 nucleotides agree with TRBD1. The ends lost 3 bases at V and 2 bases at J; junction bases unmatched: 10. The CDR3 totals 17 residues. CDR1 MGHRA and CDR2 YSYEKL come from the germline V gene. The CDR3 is CASSHPRGTVGNQPQHF. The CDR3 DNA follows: TGCGCCAGCAGCCATCCCCGCGGGACAGTGGGCAATCAGCCCCAGCATTTT.

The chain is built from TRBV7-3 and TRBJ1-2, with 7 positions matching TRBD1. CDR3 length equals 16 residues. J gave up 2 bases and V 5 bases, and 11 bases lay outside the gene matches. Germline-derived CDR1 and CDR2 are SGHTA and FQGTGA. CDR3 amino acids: CASSDRAQPLNYGYTF. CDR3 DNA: TGTGCCAGCAGCGACAGGGCCCAGCCCCTCAACTATGGCTACACCTTC.